This TCR beta chain emerged from a study of T cell responses to AZD1222 COVID-19 vaccine. Overall study results and limits: Along spike, vaccine-associated CD4 TCRs were found throughout, with dominance at 160-218 and 743-854.

The repertoire was sequenced with immunoSEQ multiplex PCR; TCRdb's copy has only in-frame clones and lacks some. The table lists about 130,000 clones, 70% to 90% of them singletons, with 9.5% in the top ten. The study pooled second doses at about 4 or about 12 weeks. Concerning this clone itself: Its antigen is as yet unknown.

Trimming took 2 bases from V and 7 from J, leaving 11 bases between them. This CDR3 region has 13 residues. The sequence was obtained from an adult who received the AZD1222 COVID-19 vaccine. The starting material was peripheral blood, obtained 28 days after the second AZD1222 dose. This chain uses TRBV12-3 or TRBV12-4 with TRBJ1-2, with a weak D call TRBD1 (5 bases). CDR3 sequence reads: CASSLLGRSGYTF. The DNA of the CDR3 is TGTGCCAGCAGTTTATTGGGGCGGAGTGGCTACACCTTC.